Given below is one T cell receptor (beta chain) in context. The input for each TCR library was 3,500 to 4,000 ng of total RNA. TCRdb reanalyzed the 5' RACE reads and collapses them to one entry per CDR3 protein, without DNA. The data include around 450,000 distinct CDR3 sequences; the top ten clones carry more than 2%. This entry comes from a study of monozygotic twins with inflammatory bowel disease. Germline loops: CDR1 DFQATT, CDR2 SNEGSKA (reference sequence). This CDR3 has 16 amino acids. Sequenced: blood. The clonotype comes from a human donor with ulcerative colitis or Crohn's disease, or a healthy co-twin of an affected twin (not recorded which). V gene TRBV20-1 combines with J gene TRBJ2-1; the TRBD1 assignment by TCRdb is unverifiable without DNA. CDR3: CSALTGFLSSYNEQFF.